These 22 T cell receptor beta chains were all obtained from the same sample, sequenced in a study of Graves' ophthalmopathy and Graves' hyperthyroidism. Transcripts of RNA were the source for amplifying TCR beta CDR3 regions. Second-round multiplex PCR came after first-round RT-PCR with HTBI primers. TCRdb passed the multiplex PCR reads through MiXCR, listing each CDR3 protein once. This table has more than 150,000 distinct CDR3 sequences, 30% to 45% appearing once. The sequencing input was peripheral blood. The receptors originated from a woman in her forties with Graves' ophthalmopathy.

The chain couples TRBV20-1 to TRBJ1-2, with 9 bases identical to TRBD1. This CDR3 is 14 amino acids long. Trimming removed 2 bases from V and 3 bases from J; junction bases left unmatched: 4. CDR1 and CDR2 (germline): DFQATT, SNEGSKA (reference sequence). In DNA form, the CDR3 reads TGCAGTGCTAGACCGGGACAGGGAGACTATGGCTACACCTTC. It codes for CSARPGQGDYGYTF.

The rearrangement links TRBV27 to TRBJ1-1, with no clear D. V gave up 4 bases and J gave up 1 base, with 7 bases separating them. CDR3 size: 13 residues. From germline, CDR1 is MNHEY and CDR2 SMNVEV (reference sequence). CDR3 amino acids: CASSSFRNTEAFF. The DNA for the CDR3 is TGTGCCAGCAGTTCTTTCCGGAACACTGAAGCTTTCTTT.

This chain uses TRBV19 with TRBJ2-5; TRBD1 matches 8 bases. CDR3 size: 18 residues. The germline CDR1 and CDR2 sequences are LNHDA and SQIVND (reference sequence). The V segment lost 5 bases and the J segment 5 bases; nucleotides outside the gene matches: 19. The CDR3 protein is CASSVSSPAQGDAETQYF. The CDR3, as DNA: TGTGCCAGTAGTGTCTCCTCACCGGCACAGGGGGATGCGGAGACCCAGTACTTC.

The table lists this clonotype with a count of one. The CDR3, as DNA: TGTGCCAGCAGGGTGGGACAGATGAACACTGAAGCTTTCTTT. Translating it yields CASRVGQMNTEAFF. The chain links TRBV7-3 to TRBJ1-1, with 7 bases matching TRBD1. Germline V gives CDR1 SGHTA, CDR2 FQGTGA. The CDR3 runs 14 residues. V shed 6 bases and J 0 bases; nucleotides not matched to a gene: 4.

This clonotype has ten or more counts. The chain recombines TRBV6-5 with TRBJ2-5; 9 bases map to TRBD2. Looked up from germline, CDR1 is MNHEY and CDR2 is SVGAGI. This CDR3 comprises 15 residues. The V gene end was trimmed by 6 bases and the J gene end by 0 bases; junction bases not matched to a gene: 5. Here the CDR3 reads CASRRLAVYQETQYF. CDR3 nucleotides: TGTGCCAGCAGGAGACTAGCGGTATACCAAGAGACCCAGTACTTC.

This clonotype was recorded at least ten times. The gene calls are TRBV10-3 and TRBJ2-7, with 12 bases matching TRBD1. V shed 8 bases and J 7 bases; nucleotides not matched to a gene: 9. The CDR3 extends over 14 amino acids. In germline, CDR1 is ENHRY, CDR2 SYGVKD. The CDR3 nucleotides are TGTGCCATCGTATCCGGGACAGGGGGCGAAGAGCAGTACTTC. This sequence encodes CAIVSGTGGEEQYF.

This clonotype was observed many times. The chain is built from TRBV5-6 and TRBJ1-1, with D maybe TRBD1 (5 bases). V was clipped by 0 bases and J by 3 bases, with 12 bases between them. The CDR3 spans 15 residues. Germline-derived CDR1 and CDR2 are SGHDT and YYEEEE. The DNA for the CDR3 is TGTGCCAGCAGCTTGGGACCTGGAGGGGACACTGAAGCTTTCTTT. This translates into CASSLGPGGDTEAFF.

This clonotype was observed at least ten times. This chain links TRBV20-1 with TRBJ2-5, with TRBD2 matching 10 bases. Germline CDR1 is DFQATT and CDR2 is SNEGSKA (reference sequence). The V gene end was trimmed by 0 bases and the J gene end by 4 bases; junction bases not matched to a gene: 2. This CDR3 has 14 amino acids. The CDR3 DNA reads TGCAGTGCTAGAGATCGGACTAGCGGAGAGACCCAGTACTTC. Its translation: CSARDRTSGETQYF.

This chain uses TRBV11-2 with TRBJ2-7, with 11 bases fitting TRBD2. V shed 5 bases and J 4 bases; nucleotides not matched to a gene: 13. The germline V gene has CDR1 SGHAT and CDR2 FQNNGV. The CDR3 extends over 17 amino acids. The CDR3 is CASSKGLAGGPGYEQYF. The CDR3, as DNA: TGTGCCAGCAGCAAGGGGTTAGCGGGAGGGCCGGGGTACGAGCAGTACTTC.

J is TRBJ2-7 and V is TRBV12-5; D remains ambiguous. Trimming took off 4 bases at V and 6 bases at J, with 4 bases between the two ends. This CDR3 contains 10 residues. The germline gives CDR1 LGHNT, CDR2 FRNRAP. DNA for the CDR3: TGTGCTAGTGGTTGGGCCGAGCAGTACTTC. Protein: CASGWAEQYF. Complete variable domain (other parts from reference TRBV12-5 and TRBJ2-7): DARVTQTPRHKVTEMGQEVTMRCQPILGHNTVFWYRQTMMQGLELLAYFRNRAPLDDSGMPKDRFSAEMPDATLATLKIQPSEPRDSAVYFCASGWAEQYFGPGTRLTVT.

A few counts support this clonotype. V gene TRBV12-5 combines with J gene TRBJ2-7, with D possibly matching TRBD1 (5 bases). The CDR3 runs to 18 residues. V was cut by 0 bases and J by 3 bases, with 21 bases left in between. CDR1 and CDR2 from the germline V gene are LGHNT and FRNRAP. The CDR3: CASGLVGIREWVFYEQYF. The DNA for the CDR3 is TGTGCTAGTGGTTTGGTAGGGATCAGGGAATGGGTCTTCTACGAGCAGTACTTC.

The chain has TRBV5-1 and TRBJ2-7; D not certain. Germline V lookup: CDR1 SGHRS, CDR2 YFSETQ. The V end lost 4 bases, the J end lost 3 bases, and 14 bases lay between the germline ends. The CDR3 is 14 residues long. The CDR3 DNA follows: TGCGCCAGCAGCCTGGATGGTTTTGACTACGAGCAGTACTTC. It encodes CASSLDGFDYEQYF. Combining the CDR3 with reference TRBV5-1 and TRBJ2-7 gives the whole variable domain KAGVTQTPRYLIKTRGQQVTLSCSPISGHRSVSWYQQTPGQGLQFLFEYFSETQRNKGNFPGRFSGRQFSNSRSEMNVSTLELGDSALYLCASSLDGFDYEQYFGPGTRLTVT.

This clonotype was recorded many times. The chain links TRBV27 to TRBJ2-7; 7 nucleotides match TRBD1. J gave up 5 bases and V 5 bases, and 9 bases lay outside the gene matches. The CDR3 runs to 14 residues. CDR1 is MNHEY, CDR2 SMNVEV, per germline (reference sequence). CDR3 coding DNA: TGTGCCAGCAGTCCTGACAGGGTTATCCACGAGCAGTACTTC. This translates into CASSPDRVIHEQYF.

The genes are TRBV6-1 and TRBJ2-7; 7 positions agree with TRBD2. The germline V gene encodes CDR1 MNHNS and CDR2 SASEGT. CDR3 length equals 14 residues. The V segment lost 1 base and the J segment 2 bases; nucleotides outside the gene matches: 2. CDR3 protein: CASSEGGRAYEQYF. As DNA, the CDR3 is TGTGCCAGCAGTGAAGGCGGGAGAGCCTACGAGCAGTACTTC.

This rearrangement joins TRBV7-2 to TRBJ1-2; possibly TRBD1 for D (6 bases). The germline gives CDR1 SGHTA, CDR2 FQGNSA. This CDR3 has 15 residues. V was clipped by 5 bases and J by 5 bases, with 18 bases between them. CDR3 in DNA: TGTGCCAGCAGCCCCCCCCCGGGACACAGTTATGGCTACACCTTC. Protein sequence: CASSPPPGHSYGYTF.

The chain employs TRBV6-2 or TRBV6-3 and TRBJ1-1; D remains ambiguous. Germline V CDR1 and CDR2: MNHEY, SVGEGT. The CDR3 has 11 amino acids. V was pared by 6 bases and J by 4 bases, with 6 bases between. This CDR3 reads CASSEVTEAFF. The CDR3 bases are TGTGCCAGCAGCGAGGTCACTGAAGCTTTCTTT.

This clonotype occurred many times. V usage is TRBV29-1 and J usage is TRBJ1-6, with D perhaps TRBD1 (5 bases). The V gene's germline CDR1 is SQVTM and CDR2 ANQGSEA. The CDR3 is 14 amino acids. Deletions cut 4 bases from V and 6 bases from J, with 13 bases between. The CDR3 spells CSVVTAGSNSPLHF. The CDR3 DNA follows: TGCAGCGTTGTCACCGCAGGGAGTAATTCACCCCTCCACTTT. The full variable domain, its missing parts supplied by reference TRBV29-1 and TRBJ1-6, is SAVISQKPSRDICQRGTSLTIQCQVDSQVTMMFWYRQQPGQSLTLIATANQGSEATYESGFVIDKFPISRPNLTFSTLTVSNMSPEDSSIYLCSVVTAGSNSPLHFGNGTRLTVT.

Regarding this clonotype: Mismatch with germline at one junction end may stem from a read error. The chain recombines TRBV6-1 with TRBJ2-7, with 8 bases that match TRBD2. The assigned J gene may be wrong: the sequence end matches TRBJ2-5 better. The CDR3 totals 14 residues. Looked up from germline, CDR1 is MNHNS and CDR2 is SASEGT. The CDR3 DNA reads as TGTGCCGGCAGACCCAATAGCGGGAAAGAGACCCAGTACTTC. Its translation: CAGRPNSGKETQYF.

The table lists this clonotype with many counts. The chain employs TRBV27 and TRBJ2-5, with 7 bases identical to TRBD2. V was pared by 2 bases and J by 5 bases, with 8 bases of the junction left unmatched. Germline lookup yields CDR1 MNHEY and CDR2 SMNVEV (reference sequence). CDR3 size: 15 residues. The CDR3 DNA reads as TGTGCCAGCAGTTTAGGAGCGGGGCCGGCGGAGACCCAGTACTTC. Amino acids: CASSLGAGPAETQYF.

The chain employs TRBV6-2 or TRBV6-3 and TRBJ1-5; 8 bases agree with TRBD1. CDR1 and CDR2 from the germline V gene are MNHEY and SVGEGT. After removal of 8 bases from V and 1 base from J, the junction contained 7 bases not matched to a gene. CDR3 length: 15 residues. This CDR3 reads CASVRQGLSNQPQHF. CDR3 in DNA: TGTGCCAGCGTTCGACAGGGGTTGAGCAATCAGCCCCAGCATTTT.

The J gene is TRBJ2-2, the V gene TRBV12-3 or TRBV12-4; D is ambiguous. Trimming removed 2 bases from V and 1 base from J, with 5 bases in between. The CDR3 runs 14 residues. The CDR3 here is CASSLRGNTGELFF. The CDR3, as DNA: TGTGCCAGCAGTTTACGTGGGAACACCGGGGAGCTGTTTTTT.

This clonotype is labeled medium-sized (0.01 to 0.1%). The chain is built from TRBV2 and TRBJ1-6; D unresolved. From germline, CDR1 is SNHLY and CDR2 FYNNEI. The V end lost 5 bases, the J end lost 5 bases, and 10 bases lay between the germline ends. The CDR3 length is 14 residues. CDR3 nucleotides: TGTGCCAGCAGTATTGGACGGGATAATTCACCCCTCCACTTT. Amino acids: CASSIGRDNSPLHF.